This T cell receptor beta chain originates from a study of blood T cells in healthy people across ages. The study, taken as a whole, reports: The unknown donor CMV status may have confounded expanded clonotype changes. Underestimates were what the diversity estimates from one million T cells were considered to be.

The CDR3 covers 16 residues. With V trimmed by 3 bases and J by 5 bases, 11 bases remained unmatched. The use of a sample-barcoded 5' primer and a J-beta primer mix characterized a second PCR of roughly 6 to 11 cycles. Carrying 12 random nucleotides, a template-switch adaptor labeled each individual cDNA molecule. TCRdb processed the 5' RACE reads anew with MiXCR; each CDR3 protein has one entry. The sample holds under 850,000 distinct CDR3 sequences, about 36% seen once. Drawn from each donor were around 9.1 milliliters of peripheral blood. This clonotype was seen more than once but under ten times. Its antigen remains unidentified.

The chain joins TRBV12-3 or TRBV12-4 to TRBJ2-3, with 7 bases aligning to TRBD2. The source is a man aged 18-30 years in good health. Material: blood. In DNA, the CDR3 is TGTGCCAGCAGTTTCGGTCCGGGGGTAGCGGGAGATACGCAGTATTTT. This gives the protein CASSFGPGVAGDTQYF.